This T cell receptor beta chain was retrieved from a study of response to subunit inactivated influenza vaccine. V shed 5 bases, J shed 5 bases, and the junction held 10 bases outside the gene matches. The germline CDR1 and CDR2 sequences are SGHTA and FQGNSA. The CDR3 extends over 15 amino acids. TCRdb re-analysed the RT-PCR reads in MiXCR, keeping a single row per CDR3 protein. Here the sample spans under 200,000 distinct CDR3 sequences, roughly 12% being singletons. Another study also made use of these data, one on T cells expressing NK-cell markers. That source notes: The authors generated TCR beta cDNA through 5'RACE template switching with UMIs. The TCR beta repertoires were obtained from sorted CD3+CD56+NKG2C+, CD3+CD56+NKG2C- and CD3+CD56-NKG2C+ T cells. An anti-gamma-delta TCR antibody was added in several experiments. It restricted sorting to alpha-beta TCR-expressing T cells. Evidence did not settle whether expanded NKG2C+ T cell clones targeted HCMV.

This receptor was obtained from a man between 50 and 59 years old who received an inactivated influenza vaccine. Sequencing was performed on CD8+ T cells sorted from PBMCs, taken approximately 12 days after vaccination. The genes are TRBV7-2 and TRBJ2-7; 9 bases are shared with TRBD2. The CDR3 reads CASSPVRTSANEQYF. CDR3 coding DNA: TGTGCCAGCAGCCCCGTTAGGACTAGCGCTAACGAGCAGTACTTC. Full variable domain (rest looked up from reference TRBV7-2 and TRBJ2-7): GAGVSQSPSNKVTEKGKDVELRCDPISGHTALYWYRQSLGQGLEFLIYFQGNSAPDKSGLPSDRFSAERTGGSVSTLTIQRTQQEDSAVYLCASSPVRTSANEQYFGPGTRLTVT.